The clone carrying this T cell receptor beta chain occurred a few times. This specimen belongs to a study of T cells in Graves' hyperthyroidism and ophthalmopathy. The hyperthyroidism patients had all been newly diagnosed, and their disease duration was under 2 months. Their ages ranged from 18 to 65 years. The diagnostic basis comprised clinical symptoms, serum thyroxine and TRAb, thyroid ultrasound and orbital computed tomography. The V gene's germline CDR1 is SGHTA and CDR2 FQGTGA. V trimming: 2 bases; J trimming: 8 bases; junction bases outside the gene matches: 6. This CDR3 spans 15 amino acids. Researchers amplified the TCR beta CDR3 regions from RNA transcripts. Researchers ran a first-round RT-PCR on the TCR CDR3 using the HTBI primer set. TCRdb reprocessed the multiplex PCR reads via MiXCR and lists one record per CDR3 protein. The sample holds some 720,000 distinct CDR3 sequences, less than 20% seen once.

This receptor was identified in a young man with Graves' hyperthyroidism. The genes are TRBV7-3 and TRBJ2-1; 10 bases align to TRBD2. Sample: blood. The CDR3: CASSLFPSGSDEQFF. Written as DNA, the CDR3 is TGTGCCAGCAGCTTATTTCCTAGCGGGAGTGATGAGCAGTTCTTC.